This T cell receptor (beta chain) is from a study of beta chain features in type 1 diabetes. Expressed TCRB transcripts were sequenced because the isolated RNA had all been reverse transcribed beforehand. TCRdb's copy holds only in-frame clones and misses some; the assay was immunoSEQ multiplex PCR. The profile covers under 300,000 clones, with about 30% appearing a single time and around 4% taken by the ten largest. This clone was counted between two and nine times. The CDR3 is 16 residues long. Trimming removed 5 bases from V and 2 bases from J; junction bases left unmatched: 5. Germline V gene data show CDR1 as MGHDK and CDR2 as SYGVNS.

The chain is built from TRBV25-1 and TRBJ2-3; the match to TRBD2 covers 12 bases. Specimen: central memory CD4+ T cells from blood. The clonotype was recovered from a man under 40 in good health. The DNA for the CDR3 is TGTGCCAGCAGTCAAACTAGCGGGGGGCTCACAGATACGCAGTATTTT. Protein sequence: CASSQTSGGLTDTQYF.